The next 25 T cell receptor beta chains were all read from a single sample in a study of blood T cell repertoires in COVID-19. Data came from immunoSEQ multiplex PCR; TCRdb stores just in-frame clones and leaves some out. This table holds over 100,000 clones, under 90% found once. Sequences were obtained from peripheral blood. The receptor source for this set is a woman between 55 and 75 years old with acute or convalescent COVID-19.

A note on this clone: One junction end does not reproduce the germline sequence, and a read error may be involved. The rearrangement joins TRBV3-1 (or the pseudogene TRBV3-2) to TRBJ1-6; TRBD1 agrees at 7 bases. This CDR3 has 14 residues. Germline CDR1 and CDR2: LGHDT and YNNKEL (reference sequence). As DNA, the CDR3 is TGTGTCAGCAGCCAAGGACAGGTCGGCTCACCCCTCCACTTT. Protein product: CVSSQGQVGSPLHF.

The genes are TRBV2 and TRBJ1-5; D is perhaps TRBD1 (5 bases). V was cut by 7 bases and J by 2 bases, with 15 bases left in between. CDR3 size: 15 residues. Germline CDR1 and CDR2: SNHLY and FYNNEI. The CDR3 DNA follows: TGTGCCAGCAATCTCAGGGAAGGAGGCAATCAGCCCCAGCATTTT. It translates to CASNLREGGNQPQHF.

The chain joins TRBV6-5 to TRBJ2-7; 7 bases map to TRBD1. With V trimmed by 11 bases and J by 8 bases, 12 bases remained unmatched. Per the germline V gene, CDR1 is MNHEY and CDR2 is SVGAGI. The CDR3 consists of 12 residues. The CDR3, as DNA: TGTGCCTTACAGACAGGGTTTGGACAGCAGTACTTC. Translating gives CALQTGFGQQYF.

This clone has a handful of counts. The chain uses TRBV28 and TRBJ1-4; TRBD1 aligns across 7 bases. Germline lookup yields CDR1 MDHEN and CDR2 SYDVKM. Losses at the gene ends were 4 bases for V and 7 bases for J; bases not matched to a gene: 9. CDR3 length equals 15 residues. In nucleotides, the CDR3 is TGTGCCAGCAGTTCCACAGGGGACGCGGGTGAAAAACTGTTTTTT. Protein product: CASSSTGDAGEKLFF.

This CDR3 is CATSATGISPLHF. DNA of the CDR3: TGTGCCACCAGTGCGACAGGGATTTCACCCCTCCACTTT. The chain links TRBV24-1 to TRBJ1-6; 7 bases map to TRBD1. The V gene end was trimmed by 5 bases and the J gene end by 9 bases; junction bases not matched to a gene: 3. Germline V lookup: CDR1 KGHDR, CDR2 SFDVKD. CDR3 size: 13 residues.

This chain joins TRBV12-3 or TRBV12-4 and TRBJ2-3; no clear D. The CDR3 consists of 13 residues. The ends were cut back, 3 bases at V and 1 base at J, with 5 bases in the middle. The CDR3 nucleotides read TGTGCCAGCAGTTTTTCAGGCACAGATACGCAGTATTTT. This translates into CASSFSGTDTQYF.

J is TRBJ1-1 and V is TRBV5-4, with a possible D match to TRBD1 (5 bases). This CDR3 has 12 amino acids. Trimming stripped 4 bases from V and 7 bases from J, with 11 bases between. Germline CDR1 and CDR2: SGHNT and YYREEE (reference sequence). CDR3 sequence (DNA): TGTGCCAGCAGCCTCGACAGTCTTGAAGCTTTCTTT. Its protein product is CASSLDSLEAFF. Together with reference TRBV5-4 and TRBJ1-1, the CDR3 gives the full variable domain: ETGVTQSPTHLIKTRGQQVTLRCSSQSGHNTVSWYQQALGQGPQFIFQYYREEENGRGNFPPRFSGLQFPNYSSELNVNALELDDSALYLCASSLDSLEAFFGQGTRLTVV.

The chain couples TRBV30 to TRBJ1-2; D is possibly TRBD1 (6 bases). V was shortened by 5 bases and J by 5 bases, with 24 bases between the two germline ends. Germline V lookup: CDR1 GTSNPN, CDR2 SVGIG (reference sequence). The CDR3 is 16 residues long. The CDR3 sequence: CAWGPLGGHNMYGYTF. The CDR3 region has the DNA TGTGCCTGGGGCCCCTTGGGGGGGCATAACATGTATGGCTACACCTTC.

The chain links TRBV12-3 or TRBV12-4 to TRBJ1-1; no reliable D call. Trimming stripped 6 bases from V and 0 bases from J, with 8 bases between. This CDR3 is 13 amino acids long. CDR3 protein: CASSGRMNTEAFF. The CDR3 DNA is TGTGCCAGCAGCGGCAGGATGAACACTGAAGCTTTCTTT.

V is TRBV10-3 and J is TRBJ1-1, with 9 nucleotides matching TRBD1. V was clipped by 6 bases and J by 4 bases; unmatched bases: 6. Germline CDR1 reads ENHRY; CDR2 reads SYGVKD. The CDR3 spans 14 residues. CDR3 in amino acids: CAIRTGGAGTEAFF. CDR3 bases: TGTGCCATCAGAACAGGGGGCGCGGGCACTGAAGCTTTCTTT.

The gene calls are TRBV6-5 and TRBJ1-1; 7 nucleotides line up with TRBD1. The CDR3 is made up of 13 amino acids. Unmatched junction bases numbered 7, after V lost 5 bases and J lost 7 bases. The germline CDR1 and CDR2 sequences are MNHEY and SVGAGI. This CDR3 is CASSRNRGGEAFF. For the CDR3, the DNA is TGTGCCAGCAGTCGTAACAGGGGCGGTGAAGCTTTCTTT.

The chain is built from TRBV19 and TRBJ2-5, with D unclear. This CDR3 has 13 residues. Deletions cut 3 bases from V and 1 base from J, with 6 bases between. Per germline, CDR1 LNHDA and CDR2 SQIVND (reference sequence). The CDR3 loop is CASSMNFQETQYF. The DNA of the CDR3 is TGTGCCAGTAGTATGAACTTCCAAGAGACCCAGTACTTC.

The V and J genes are TRBV5-1 and TRBJ2-3; tentatively, D is TRBD1 (5 bases). The germline V gene encodes CDR1 SGHRS and CDR2 YFSETQ. The ends were cut back, 6 bases at V and 5 bases at J, with 19 bases in the middle. The CDR3 runs to 15 residues. The CDR3 loop is CASTPEDTHRDTQYF. The CDR3 region has the DNA TGCGCCAGCACCCCAGAGGACACCCACCGAGATACGCAGTATTTT.

V gene TRBV27 combines with J gene TRBJ1-6, with 9 positions matching TRBD1. V dropped 2 bases and J dropped 7; count of bases not matched to a gene: 3. CDR1 is MNHEY, CDR2 SMNVEV, per germline (reference sequence). The CDR3 has 15 residues. CDR3 DNA: TGTGCCAGCAGTTTAGGGACAGGGCGAAATTCACCCCTCCACTTT. This gives the protein CASSLGTGRNSPLHF.

This chain uses TRBV4-1 with TRBJ2-2; TRBD1 is a possible D gene (6 bases). CDR1 is MGHRA and CDR2 is YSYEKL in the germline V gene. The CDR3 loop spans 16 amino acids. V lost 4 bases to trimming and J lost 0 bases, with 12 bases between them. Here the CDR3 reads CASSPGRGTNTGELFF. For the CDR3, the DNA is TGCGCCAGCAGCCCGGGCAGGGGTACGAACACCGGGGAGCTGTTTTTT.

V and J are TRBV20-1 and TRBJ1-2, with D unresolved. The CDR3 spans 11 residues. Per germline, CDR1 DFQATT and CDR2 SNEGSKA (reference sequence). V was shortened by 6 bases and J by 2 bases, with 7 bases between the two germline ends. The DNA of the CDR3 is TGCAGTGCCCCGGGGAACTATGGCTACACCTTC. This encodes CSAPGNYGYTF.

The chain links TRBV6-5 to TRBJ1-6; D not certain. The CDR3 spans 13 residues. Germline loops: CDR1 MNHEY, CDR2 SVGAGI. V was clipped by 10 bases and J by 7 bases, with 14 bases between them. The CDR3 nucleotides are TGTGCCACCAAAGACACGGCGAATTCACCCCTCCACTTT. This translates into CATKDTANSPLHF.

The chain employs TRBV6-1 and TRBJ2-1; 7 positions agree with TRBD1. V lost 1 base, J lost 7 bases, and 7 bases stayed unmatched. Germline CDR1 is MNHNS and CDR2 is SASEGT. This CDR3 is built from 15 residues. The CDR3 sequence is CASSEDTGDRNEQFF. DNA for the CDR3: TGTGCCAGCAGTGAAGACACAGGGGATAGGAATGAGCAGTTCTTC.

The chain couples TRBV2 to TRBJ1-1; D uncertain. Trimming cost V 8 bases and J 0 bases, with 10 bases left between them. Germline values: CDR1 SNHLY, CDR2 FYNNEI. The CDR3 has 13 residues. The CDR3 nucleotides are TGTGCCAGCTCCTCGGGGTTGAACACTGAAGCTTTCTTT. Protein product: CASSSGLNTEAFF.

The rearrangement joins TRBV6-5 to TRBJ2-1, with 10 bases matching TRBD2. The V and J ends lost 2 bases and 9 bases, in that order; junction bases with no gene match: 1. CDR1 MNHEY and CDR2 SVGAGI come from the germline V gene. This CDR3 comprises 13 residues. The CDR3: CASSYRTSGEQFF. Written as DNA, the CDR3 is TGTGCCAGCAGTTACCGGACTAGCGGTGAGCAGTTCTTC.

This clone was recorded once. The V gene is TRBV19, the J gene TRBJ2-3; TRBD1 agrees at 7 bases. From germline, CDR1 is LNHDA and CDR2 SQIVND (reference sequence). This CDR3 has 14 residues. Germline trimming cut 9 bases from V and 8 bases from J; bases unmatched to any gene: 14. As DNA, the CDR3 is TGTGCCAGCCTCCCGGGACAGTCGATGGGTACGCAGTATTTT. This translates into CASLPGQSMGTQYF.

V gene TRBV4-1 combines with J gene TRBJ2-3; TRBD2 agrees at 10 bases. Germline V gene lookup returns CDR1 MGHRA and CDR2 YSYEKL. The CDR3 consists of 15 residues. V lost 0 bases and J lost 5; bases outside the gene matches: 2. This CDR3 is CASSQESGGGDTQYF. The DNA of the CDR3 is TGCGCCAGCAGCCAAGAGAGCGGGGGGGGAGATACGCAGTATTTT.

This chain joins TRBV18 and TRBJ1-1; D gene unclear. Germline V gene sequence: CDR1 KGHSH, CDR2 LQKENI. V lost 8 bases and J 1 base, leaving 20 bases between the germline ends. This CDR3 has 16 amino acids. The CDR3 nucleotides read TGTGCCAGCACGCCTCCCGGGAAAATGGGGAACACTGAAGCTTTCTTT. Translating it yields CASTPPGKMGNTEAFF. Variable domain in full (rest from reference TRBV18 and TRBJ1-1): NAGVMQNPRHLVRRRGQEARLRCSPMKGHSHVYWYRQLPEEGLKFMVYLQKENIIDESGMPKERFSAEFPKEGPSILRIQQVVRGDSAAYFCASTPPGKMGNTEAFFGQGTRLTVV.

The chain employs TRBV7-7 and TRBJ1-1; 7 nucleotides match TRBD1. The length of the CDR3 is 13 residues. Germline V gives CDR1 SSHAT, CDR2 FNYEAQ (reference sequence). V lost 5 bases and J lost 12; bases outside the gene matches: 12. CDR3 amino acids: CASSQSPTGLPFF. In DNA form, the CDR3 reads TGTGCCAGCAGCCAAAGCCCGACAGGGTTGCCTTTCTTT.

The rearrangement joins TRBV6-5 to TRBJ1-3; tentatively, D is TRBD1 (5 bases). V shed 6 bases and J shed 0 bases, with 12 bases lying between them. The germline CDR1 and CDR2 sequences are MNHEY and SVGAGI. This CDR3 has 15 amino acids. The CDR3: CASRTQGNSGNTIYF. CDR3 sequence (DNA): TGTGCCAGCAGGACTCAGGGTAACTCTGGAAACACCATATATTTT.